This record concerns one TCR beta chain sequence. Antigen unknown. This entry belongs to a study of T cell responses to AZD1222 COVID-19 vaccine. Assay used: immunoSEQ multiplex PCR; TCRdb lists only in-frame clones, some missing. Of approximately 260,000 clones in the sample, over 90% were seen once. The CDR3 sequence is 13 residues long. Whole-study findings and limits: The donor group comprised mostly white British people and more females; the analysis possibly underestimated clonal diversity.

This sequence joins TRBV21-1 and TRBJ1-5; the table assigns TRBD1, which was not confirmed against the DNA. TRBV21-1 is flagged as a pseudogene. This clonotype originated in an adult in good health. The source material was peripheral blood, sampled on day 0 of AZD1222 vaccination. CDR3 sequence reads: CASSQQGNQPQHF. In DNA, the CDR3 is TGTGCCAGCAGCCAACAGGGCAATCAGCCCCAGCATTTT.